These 5 T cell receptor beta chains were all obtained from the same sample, sequenced in a study of shared clonotypes between healthy human individuals. Measured with immunoSEQ multiplex PCR; TCRdb has only the in-frame clones, and not every one. Among over a million clones listed, approximately 98.5% were seen once. Sequenced input: naive CD4+ T cells sorted from blood. Documented subset: CD45RA+ positively selected. These receptor sequences come from a man aged 25 to 45 in good health.

The rearrangement links TRBV2 to TRBJ2-3; possibly TRBD1 for D (6 bases). Per the germline V gene, CDR1 is SNHLY and CDR2 is FYNNEI. The CDR3 loop spans 14 amino acids. Trimming took 7 bases from V and 5 from J, leaving 16 bases between them. In nucleotides, the CDR3 is TGTGCCAGCAAAGAACAGGGCCTCAGAGATACGCAGTATTTT. Its translation is CASKEQGLRDTQYF.

This clone was counted a single time. The V gene is TRBV14, the J gene TRBJ1-1, with a possible D match to TRBD1 (5 bases). The V and J ends lost 6 bases and 1 base respectively, with 9 bases between them. CDR3 size: 13 residues. Germline assignment: CDR1 SGHDN and CDR2 FVKESK. CDR3 loop: CASRPQGNTEAFF. As DNA, the CDR3 is TGTGCCAGCAGACCGCAGGGGAACACTGAAGCTTTCTTT.

The rearrangement uses TRBV9 and TRBJ2-3; D gene ambiguous. Deletions cut 4 bases from V and 0 bases from J, with 6 bases between. Germline V lookup: CDR1 SGDLS, CDR2 YYNGEE. The CDR3 is 13 residues long. CDR3 coding DNA: TGTGCCAGCAGCCCTTTGAGCACAGATACGCAGTATTTT. Translated: CASSPLSTDTQYF.

V is TRBV5-1 and J is TRBJ2-7, with 8 bases matching TRBD2. This CDR3 has 15 residues. Trimming removed 1 base from V and 3 bases from J; junction bases left unmatched: 6. Germline values: CDR1 SGHRS, CDR2 YFSETQ. CDR3 in DNA: TGCGCCAGCAGCTTGTTTGGGACTAGGATCTACGAGCAGTACTTC. Translation: CASSLFGTRIYEQYF.

The gene calls are TRBV4-1 and TRBJ2-7; 8 nucleotides match TRBD1. This CDR3 comprises 15 residues. With 5 bases clipped from V and 0 bases from J, the junction kept 6 bases outside the gene matches. Germline V gene lookup returns CDR1 MGHRA and CDR2 YSYEKL. The CDR3 nucleotides are TGCGCCAGCAGCACCCTGACAGGGGCCTCCTACGAGCAGTACTTC. Its translation is CASSTLTGASYEQYF.